This is a list of T cell receptor beta chains from one sample in a study of CD8+CD57+ T cells in acquired aplastic anemia. TCRdb itself ran the reads through MiXCR, one entry per CDR3 protein. The profile shows 200,000 or so distinct CDR3 sequences, 55% to 70% of them singletons. The source material was sorted CD4+, CD8+, or CD8+CD57+ T cells (not recorded which) from PBMCs. The receptors come from a human donor with severe aplastic anemia or a healthy control (not recorded which). CDR3s include the opening cysteine and the closing phenylalanine or tryptophan. The D gene is left open where the match is weak.

D: TRBD1; J: TRBJ1-6; V: TRBV10-3; CDR3: CAIRAGQANYNSPLHF
D: -; J: TRBJ2-2; V: TRBV29-1; CDR3: CSVDEQNTGELFF
D: -; J: TRBJ1-2; V: TRBV10-1; CDR3: CASRRTTDHYGYTF
D: -; J: TRBJ2-1; V: TRBV7-9; CDR3: CASLGGRDNEQFF
D: -; J: TRBJ2-6; V: TRBV19; CDR3: CASTQRSGANVLTF
D: TRBD2; J: TRBJ2-1; V: TRBV12-3/TRBV12-4; CDR3: CASSGSGSYNEQFF
D: TRBD1; J: TRBJ1-2; V: TRBV29-1; CDR3: CSVAGQGGYGYTF
D: TRBD1; J: TRBJ2-3; V: TRBV2; CDR3: CASSTGGVTDTQYF
D: -; J: TRBJ2-1; V: TRBV3-1; CDR3: CASSQASVWDEQFF
D: -; J: TRBJ1-1; V: TRBV7-9; CDR3: CASSLVTYTEAFF
D: -; J: TRBJ1-4; V: TRBV2; CDR3: CASSLGQPKLFF
D: TRBD2; J: TRBJ2-7; V: TRBV7-8; CDR3: CASSLGAGVYF
D: TRBD1; J: TRBJ2-1; V: TRBV10-3; CDR3: CAIRTGTDNEQFF
D: TRBD1; J: TRBJ2-7; V: TRBV7-2; CDR3: CASSLRTGGTYEQYF
D: -; J: TRBJ1-6; V: TRBV24-1; CDR3: CATWDRSSYNSSLHF
D: -; J: TRBJ1-1; V: TRBV25-1; CDR3: CASSEGGRGRTEAFF
D: -; J: TRBJ1-2; V: TRBV2; CDR3: CARRRTVSLVGYTF